These 9 T cell receptor beta chains share one sample of origin, sequenced in a study of blood T cell repertoires in COVID-19. The data were produced by immunoSEQ multiplex PCR, yet TCRdb's version contains in-frame clones alone and is incomplete. The sample holds hundreds of thousands of clones, about 86% seen once. The specimen was PBMCs or T cells enriched from blood (not recorded which). Receptor source: a woman between 35 and 50 years old with acute COVID-19.

This clone is a singleton in its sample. This chain's CDR3 is CASSQGGLAGAHNEQFF. CDR3 bases: TGTGCCAGCTCACAAGGAGGACTAGCGGGAGCCCACAATGAGCAGTTCTTC. The V call is TRBV18, the J call TRBJ2-1; TRBD2 aligns across 13 bases. Germline CDR1 is KGHSH and CDR2 is LQKENI. The CDR3 runs to 17 residues. The V gene end was trimmed by 4 bases and the J gene end by 5 bases; junction bases not matched to a gene: 8.

This clone has a handful of counts. The rearrangement joins TRBV4-1 to TRBJ2-1; 10 bases map to TRBD2. CDR1 is MGHRA and CDR2 is YSYEKL in the germline V gene. The CDR3 loop spans 16 amino acids. V was clipped by 3 bases and J by 3 bases; unmatched bases: 5. CDR3 sequence reads: CASSQGASGSYNEQFF. The CDR3 nucleotides read TGCGCCAGCAGCCAGGGGGCTAGCGGGAGCTACAATGAGCAGTTCTTC.

The chain recombines TRBV13 with TRBJ1-4, with D perhaps TRBD1 (5 bases). Trimming left V 5 bases short and J 3 bases short, with 10 bases between. Germline values: CDR1 PRHDT, CDR2 FYEKMQ (reference sequence). CDR3 length: 14 residues. The CDR3 here is CASSPGGANEKLFF. The CDR3 nucleotides read TGTGCCAGCAGCCCGGGGGGAGCTAATGAAAAACTGTTTTTT.

The J gene is TRBJ2-7, the V gene TRBV7-6, with TRBD1 matching 7 bases. CDR1 is SGHVS, CDR2 FNYEAQ, per germline. V trimming: 6 bases; J trimming: 5 bases; junction bases outside the gene matches: 7. This CDR3 region has 13 residues. CDR3 residues: CASSPDRAHEQYF. DNA of the CDR3: TGTGCCAGCAGTCCAGACAGGGCACACGAGCAGTACTTC.

About this clone itself: Other DNA sequences in this specimen translate into the identical CDR3. The chain uses TRBV7-9 and TRBJ1-1; weak D call: TRBD1 (5 bases). This CDR3 contains 11 residues. Trimming stripped 3 bases from V and 8 bases from J, with 7 bases between. CDR1 is SEHNR, CDR2 FQNEAQ, per germline (reference sequence). Written as DNA, the CDR3 is TGTGCCAGCAGCTTGGGGGGAGAAGCTTTCTTT. Translated, it gives CASSLGGEAFF.

The chain links TRBV2 to TRBJ2-6; D might be TRBD1 (6 bases). Germline V lookup: CDR1 SNHLY, CDR2 FYNNEI. The CDR3 runs to 17 residues. Trimming cost V 5 bases and J 0 bases, with 14 bases left between them. CDR3 loop: CASSRTAFRSGANVLTF. Written as DNA, the CDR3 is TGTGCCAGCAGTAGGACAGCCTTTCGCTCTGGGGCCAACGTCCTGACTTTC.

This clone was counted a few times. The chain carries TRBV4-3 and TRBJ1-1; 9 bases match TRBD1. Germline CDR1 is LGHNA and CDR2 is YSLEER. Losses at the gene ends were 4 bases for V and 7 bases for J; bases not matched to a gene: 10. The CDR3 contains 15 residues. CDR3 nucleotide sequence: TGCGCCAGCAGCCGCGGGTCTGGGACAGGGCTTGAAGCTTTCTTT. Translated, it gives CASSRGSGTGLEAFF.

The chain links TRBV4-1 to TRBJ2-7, with TRBD2 matching over 15 bases. This CDR3 spans 22 amino acids. The germline V gene encodes CDR1 MGHRA and CDR2 YSYEKL. V trimming: 1 base; J trimming: 2 bases; junction bases outside the gene matches: 18. CDR3: CASSQALYPGLAGGRLTYEQYF. As DNA, the CDR3 is TGCGCCAGCAGCCAAGCTTTGTACCCGGGACTAGCGGGAGGTCGTCTCACCTACGAGCAGTACTTC.

J is TRBJ1-1 and V is TRBV6-5, with 9 bases fitting TRBD1. After removal of 7 bases from V and 5 bases from J, the junction contained 11 bases not matched to a gene. The CDR3 has 15 amino acids. Germline CDR1 reads MNHEY; CDR2 reads SVGAGI. The CDR3 DNA reads as TGTGCCAGCAAGCAGGGGGGACAGGGATCGACTGAAGCTTTCTTT. This sequence encodes CASKQGGQGSTEAFF.